A single sample is the source of the 24 T cell receptor beta chains below, sequenced in a study of shared clonotypes between healthy human individuals. Assay used: immunoSEQ multiplex PCR; TCRdb lists only in-frame clones, some missing. The sample includes approximately 2.5 million clones, about 92% of them seen just once. Sequenced material: naive CD4+ T cells sorted from blood. Subset given: CD45RA+ positively selected. Receptors originate from a man between 18 and 29 years old in good health.

The V call is TRBV2, the J call TRBJ2-2; D may be TRBD1 (5 bases). V was trimmed by 5 bases and J by 2 bases, leaving 9 bases between them. The CDR3 covers 14 residues. Germline V gene data show CDR1 as SNHLY and CDR2 as FYNNEI. CDR3 bases: TGTGCCAGCAGTCTGACAGATAACACCGGGGAGCTGTTTTTT. Translated, it gives CASSLTDNTGELFF.

This chain connects TRBV7-9 to TRBJ2-1, with 8 positions matching TRBD1. V shed 4 bases, J shed 4 bases, and the junction held 6 bases outside the gene matches. The CDR3 contains 15 residues. Germline V gives CDR1 SEHNR, CDR2 FQNEAQ (reference sequence). CDR3 sequence: CASSYPGQGYNEQFF. CDR3 DNA sequence: TGTGCCAGCAGCTATCCTGGACAGGGTTACAATGAGCAGTTCTTC.

V gene TRBV13 combines with J gene TRBJ2-5; no definite D call. Germline CDR1 reads PRHDT; CDR2 reads FYEKMQ (reference sequence). This CDR3 is built from 16 residues. V was cut by 1 base and J by 1 base, with 13 bases left in between. CDR3 protein: CASSLDGYGSQETQYF. The CDR3 DNA reads TGTGCCAGCAGCTTAGATGGGTATGGTAGCCAAGAGACCCAGTACTTC.

V usage is TRBV5-1 and J usage is TRBJ2-1; TRBD2 agrees at 7 bases. The V segment lost 5 bases and the J segment 2 bases; nucleotides outside the gene matches: 10. The CDR3 extends over 16 amino acids. Germline V gene lookup returns CDR1 SGHRS and CDR2 YFSETQ. CDR3 DNA: TGCGCCAGCAGACAAAATGAAGGGAGGGCCTACAATGAGCAGTTCTTC. It translates to CASRQNEGRAYNEQFF.

This chain joins TRBV7-9 and TRBJ1-5; no clear D. V lost 1 base, J lost 2 bases, and 9 bases lay in between. The CDR3 is 15 residues long. Germline V gene sequence: CDR1 SEHNR, CDR2 FQNEAQ (reference sequence). In DNA form, the CDR3 reads TGTGCCAGCAGCTTAGACGGATTCGGCAATCAGCCCCAGCATTTT. Amino acids: CASSLDGFGNQPQHF.

The rearrangement uses TRBV6-6 and TRBJ1-2; a weak D match, TRBD1 (5 bases). This CDR3 region has 13 residues. Germline lookup yields CDR1 MNHNY and CDR2 SVGAGI (reference sequence). With 5 bases removed from V and 8 bases from J, the gap between germline ends came to 15 bases. Here the CDR3 reads CASSKQVLMGYTF. The DNA for the CDR3 is TGTGCCAGCAGTAAACAGGTCCTTATGGGCTACACCTTC.

This clone was counted once. Within the sample, other DNA sequences also encode this same CDR3. V usage is TRBV5-8 and J usage is TRBJ1-3, with D maybe TRBD1 (6 bases). This CDR3 has 14 amino acids. The ends were cut back, 0 bases at V and 4 bases at J, with 8 bases in the middle. Per the germline V gene, CDR1 is SGHTS and CDR2 is YDEGEE. Here the CDR3 reads CASSLDRAGNTIYF. Written as DNA, the CDR3 is TGTGCCAGCAGCTTGGACAGGGCCGGAAACACCATATATTTT. The full variable domain, completed using reference TRBV5-8 and TRBJ1-3, is EAGVTQSPTHLIKTRGQQATLRCSPISGHTSVYWYQQALGLGLQFLLWYDEGEERNRGNFPPRFSGRQFPNYSSELNVNALELEDSALYLCASSLDRAGNTIYFGEGSWLTVV.

The CDR3 protein is CASVPQGAVNTEAFF. The CDR3 DNA follows: TGTGCCAGCGTCCCCCAGGGGGCAGTGAACACTGAAGCTTTCTTT. The chain combines TRBV6-1 with TRBJ1-1, with TRBD1 identical over 8 bases. This CDR3 region has 15 residues. J gave up 0 bases and V 8 bases, and 8 bases lay outside the gene matches. Germline V gene lookup returns CDR1 MNHNS and CDR2 SASEGT.

This chain uses TRBV7-2 with TRBJ2-7, with D unclear. The CDR3 spans 15 residues. Trimming took 5 bases from V and 0 from J, leaving 14 bases between them. The germline V gene encodes CDR1 SGHTA and CDR2 FQGNSA. The CDR3 is CASSPVSLSSYEQYF. Here the CDR3 DNA reads TGTGCCAGCAGCCCGGTAAGCCTTTCCTCCTACGAGCAGTACTTC.

A note on this clone: Other nucleotide sequences in the sample specify the same CDR3. The V call is TRBV4-1, the J call TRBJ2-5; 9 bases map to TRBD2. After removal of 1 base from V and 5 bases from J, the junction contained 5 bases not matched to a gene. Germline values: CDR1 MGHRA, CDR2 YSYEKL. The CDR3 runs 15 residues. The DNA for the CDR3 is TGCGCCAGCAGCCAAGTGGGACTAGCTCGGGAGACCCAGTACTTC. Amino acids: CASSQVGLARETQYF.

The rearrangement links TRBV6-5 to TRBJ1-1; D is possibly TRBD1 (5 bases). This CDR3 spans 12 amino acids. The germline gives CDR1 MNHEY, CDR2 SVGAGI. Trimming removed 4 bases from V and 8 bases from J, with 11 bases in between. The DNA for the CDR3 is TGTGCCAGCAGTTGGCAGGGTTGGGAAGCTTTCTTT. It codes for CASSWQGWEAFF.

The gene calls are TRBV2 and TRBJ1-4, with D uncertain. CDR3 length: 15 residues. V shed 5 bases and J shed 0 bases, with 10 bases lying between them. Germline values: CDR1 SNHLY, CDR2 FYNNEI. The CDR3 region has the DNA TGTGCCAGCAGTTACGAGGTTGCAACTAATGAAAAACTGTTTTTT. As protein: CASSYEVATNEKLFF.

This chain links TRBV7-9 with TRBJ1-1, with D perhaps matching TRBD1 (5 bases). CDR3 length: 13 residues. Germline V gene lookup returns CDR1 SEHNR and CDR2 FQNEAQ (reference sequence). V was pared by 1 base and J by 6 bases, with 9 bases between. CDR3 protein: CASSLVRDPEAFF. In DNA, the CDR3 is TGTGCCAGCAGCTTAGTCAGGGACCCTGAAGCTTTCTTT.

The chain is built from TRBV27 and TRBJ2-7, with TRBD1 matching over 9 bases. Per the germline V gene, CDR1 is MNHEY and CDR2 is SMNVEV (reference sequence). CDR3 length equals 14 residues. V gave up 9 bases and J gave up 2 bases; unmatched junction bases: 8. The CDR3 nucleotides read TGTGCCAGTACCGGGACAGGGAACCCCTACGAGCAGTACTTC. This encodes CASTGTGNPYEQYF.

The J gene is TRBJ2-7, the V gene TRBV7-2; 8 bases align to TRBD2. The CDR3 covers 15 residues. Trimming at V came to 5 bases and at J to 5 bases, leaving 11 bases not matched to a gene. Germline values: CDR1 SGHTA, CDR2 FQGNSA. In DNA form, the CDR3 reads TGTGCCAGCAGCCTCGATCCCCCGGGGGGGAACGAGCAGTACTTC. Amino acid sequence: CASSLDPPGGNEQYF. Together with reference TRBV7-2 and TRBJ2-7, the CDR3 gives the full variable domain: GAGVSQSPSNKVTEKGKDVELRCDPISGHTALYWYRQSLGQGLEFLIYFQGNSAPDKSGLPSDRFSAERTGGSVSTLTIQRTQQEDSAVYLCASSLDPPGGNEQYFGPGTRLTVT.

The rearrangement joins TRBV7-8 to TRBJ2-7, with D perhaps TRBD1 (5 bases). Germline CDR1 reads SGHVS; CDR2 reads FQNEAQ. The CDR3 totals 13 residues. Trimming stripped 7 bases from V and 0 bases from J, with 10 bases between. CDR3 sequence: CASTDIASYEQYF. CDR3 sequence (DNA): TGTGCCAGCACGGACATTGCCTCCTACGAGCAGTACTTC.

V gene TRBV5-1 combines with J gene TRBJ1-2; D is uncertain. This CDR3 has 12 amino acids. Germline CDR1 reads SGHRS; CDR2 reads YFSETQ. V was clipped by 3 bases and J by 4 bases, with 7 bases between them. The CDR3 sequence is CASSSGPYGYTF. The CDR3 coding sequence is TGCGCCAGCAGCTCGGGCCCCTATGGCTACACCTTC.

The rearrangement joins TRBV5-1 to TRBJ2-3, with 10 positions matching TRBD1. The J segment lost 4 bases and the V segment lost 4 bases, leaving 9 bases of the junction unmatched. Germline CDR1 is SGHRS and CDR2 is YFSETQ. The CDR3 is made up of 16 amino acids. The CDR3 reads CASSPRTGGGPDTQYF. The CDR3 DNA is TGCGCCAGCAGCCCCCGGACAGGGGGTGGGCCAGATACGCAGTATTTT.

Only one count was recorded for this clone. The chain employs TRBV5-1 and TRBJ2-7; maybe TRBD2 (6 bases). The CDR3 is 14 residues long. Trimming removed 0 bases from V and 6 bases from J, with 13 bases in between. Germline V gene lookup returns CDR1 SGHRS and CDR2 YFSETQ. The CDR3 here is CASSLGGLGGEQYF. In DNA, the CDR3 is TGCGCCAGCAGCTTGGGAGGGCTGGGGGGCGAGCAGTACTTC.

On this clone itself: This same CDR3 is encoded by further DNA sequences in the sample. This chain links TRBV7-2 with TRBJ1-4; D is uncertain. Looked up from germline, CDR1 is SGHTA and CDR2 is FQGNSA. There are 13 residues in the CDR3. V was trimmed by 3 bases and J by 2 bases, leaving 4 bases between them. The CDR3 region is CASSLGTNEKLFF. CDR3 nucleotide sequence: TGTGCCAGCAGCTTGGGGACTAATGAAAAACTGTTTTTT.

The chain joins TRBV7-3 to TRBJ2-1; TRBD2 aligns across 10 bases. Germline V gene sequence: CDR1 SGHTA, CDR2 FQGTGA. Unmatched junction bases numbered 3, after V lost 2 bases and J lost 5 bases. There are 15 residues in the CDR3. The DNA for the CDR3 is TGTGCCAGCAGCTTATCTAGCGGGGGTAACAATGAGCAGTTCTTC. It codes for CASSLSSGGNNEQFF.

This sequence joins TRBV19 and TRBJ2-5; a possible D gene is TRBD1 (5 bases). Trimming pared 9 bases from V and 2 bases from J, leaving 22 bases between. The CDR3 loop spans 16 amino acids. From germline, CDR1 is LNHDA and CDR2 SQIVND (reference sequence). The CDR3 region has the DNA TGTGCCAGCTCTCCCGCCCAGGGTGGATTTCAAGAGACCCAGTACTTC. Protein: CASSPAQGGFQETQYF.

This chain uses TRBV4-3 with TRBJ1-2, with D hard to call. V lost 0 bases and J 2 bases, leaving 10 bases between the germline ends. Germline V CDR1 and CDR2: LGHNA, YSLEER. The CDR3 consists of 15 residues. The CDR3 region is CASSQDGGPNYGYTF. The CDR3 region has the DNA TGCGCCAGCAGCCAAGATGGTGGGCCGAACTATGGCTACACCTTC.

This rearrangement joins TRBV6-4 to TRBJ2-3, with D hard to call. Germline CDR1 and CDR2: MRHNA and SNTAGT. The CDR3 runs 17 residues. The germline V and J ends were trimmed by 3 bases and 4 bases, with 20 bases remaining between them. The chain's CDR3 is CASSDKRYPPPPDTQYF. CDR3 sequence (DNA): TGTGCCAGCAGTGATAAAAGATACCCCCCCCCACCAGATACGCAGTATTTT.